The 16 T cell receptor beta chains presented below share a single source sample, sequenced in a study of beta chain features in type 1 diabetes. Findings and limits, study-wide: Across all four CD4+ subsets, people with type 1 diabetes showed modestly shorter TCRB CDR3s.

The entirety of the isolated RNA underwent reverse transcription, so expressed TCRB transcripts were sequenced. Sequencing used immunoSEQ multiplex PCR; TCRdb keeps in-frame clones, though not all of them. The sample lists approximately 160,000 clones, about 9.3% seen once, with more than 0.45% in the top ten. These receptors are not linked to any known antigen. The sample was central memory CD4+ T cells from blood. The receptors shown here come from a man aged 25 to 40 with type 1 diabetes.

This chain links TRBV6-1 with TRBJ1-5; 10 nucleotides line up with TRBD1. Germline CDR1 and CDR2: MNHNS and SASEGT. This CDR3 is 17 amino acids long. The ends lost 2 bases at V and 4 bases at J; junction bases unmatched: 8. The DNA for the CDR3 is TGTGCCAGCAGTGAAAAACTCGGGACAGGGGCTAATCAGCCCCAGCATTTT. It codes for CASSEKLGTGANQPQHF.

This clone was counted a few times. The rearrangement uses TRBV5-4 and TRBJ2-1; tentative D call: TRBD2 (5 bases). This CDR3 has 16 amino acids. In germline, CDR1 is SGHNT, CDR2 YYREEE (reference sequence). V shed 0 bases and J shed 3 bases, with 13 bases lying between them. This chain's CDR3 is CASSLAGLADYNEQFF. DNA for the CDR3: TGTGCCAGCAGCTTGGCTGGCCTAGCAGACTACAATGAGCAGTTCTTC.

This clone was seen more than once but under ten times. This chain uses TRBV5-1 with TRBJ2-5; a possible D gene is TRBD1 (6 bases). Germline V gives CDR1 SGHRS, CDR2 YFSETQ. This CDR3 is 15 amino acids long. With 0 bases removed from V and 4 bases from J, the gap between germline ends came to 13 bases. The CDR3 DNA follows: TGCGCCAGCAGCTTGGAACCAGGGGTTGCAGAGACCCAGTACTTC. This sequence encodes CASSLEPGVAETQYF.

This clone was detected a few times. CDR3 loop: CASRLTGDPGELFF. For the CDR3, the DNA is TGCGCCAGCAGATTAACAGGGGACCCCGGGGAGCTGTTTTTT. This chain links TRBV5-1 with TRBJ2-2; 7 bases match TRBD1. CDR1 and CDR2 (germline): SGHRS, YFSETQ. J was trimmed by 6 bases and V by 5 bases; bases with no gene match: 7. The CDR3 is 14 residues long.

The CDR3 region has the DNA TGTGCCTGGAGTGTGGTGGGCAGGGGGGCCCAGTACTTC. This sequence encodes CAWSVVGRGAQYF. The rearrangement joins TRBV30 to TRBJ2-5, with D perhaps TRBD1 (7 bases). CDR3 length: 13 amino acids. CDR1 and CDR2 from the germline V gene are GTSNPN and SVGIG (reference sequence). V lost 0 bases to trimming and J lost 9 bases, with 14 bases between them.

The chain couples TRBV7-3 to TRBJ2-1; 8 bases line up with TRBD2. Germline loops: CDR1 SGHTA, CDR2 FQGTGA. This CDR3 is built from 17 residues. After removal of 0 bases from V and 4 bases from J, the junction contained 8 bases not matched to a gene. CDR3 nucleotide sequence: TGTGCCAGCAGCTTAACCGCGGGAGGCCTGGGGTACAATGAGCAGTTCTTC. This gives the protein CASSLTAGGLGYNEQFF.

Comment on this clone: This sample also contains other DNA sequences that code for the same CDR3. The rearrangement links TRBV18 to TRBJ2-3, with D maybe TRBD2 (5 bases). Looked up from germline, CDR1 is KGHSH and CDR2 is LQKENI. The CDR3 sequence is 14 residues long. V lost 6 bases and J lost 1, with 11 bases in between. In DNA, the CDR3 is TGTGCCAGCTCGCCCTTTAGCGGCACAGATACGCAGTATTTT. Protein: CASSPFSGTDTQYF.

The V gene is TRBV9, the J gene TRBJ1-2; D unresolved. V lost 0 bases to trimming and J lost 4 bases, with 10 bases between them. CDR3 length equals 14 residues. Germline CDR1 and CDR2: SGDLS and YYNGEE. The CDR3 bases are TGTGCCAGCAGCGTAGCTCGACAAAGCTATGGCTACACCTTC. It translates to CASSVARQSYGYTF.

The chain has TRBV18 and TRBJ2-6; tentatively, D is TRBD1 (6 bases). V was trimmed by 3 bases and J by 0 bases, leaving 12 bases between them. Per germline, CDR1 KGHSH and CDR2 LQKENI. The CDR3 covers 17 residues. CDR3 sequence reads: CASSPGTPDSGANVLTF. DNA for the CDR3: TGTGCCAGCTCACCCGGGACACCAGACTCTGGGGCCAACGTCCTGACTTTC.

The chain is built from TRBV6-5 and TRBJ1-1; D is perhaps TRBD1 (6 bases). CDR1 MNHEY and CDR2 SVGAGI come from the germline V gene. The CDR3 contains 15 residues. V was clipped by 7 bases and J by 2 bases, with 17 bases between them. DNA for the CDR3: TGTGCCAGCAATAACAGGGCCGACACTAACACTGAAGCTTTCTTT. Amino acids: CASNNRADTNTEAFF.

This clone turned up a few times. The V gene is TRBV7-9, the J gene TRBJ2-5; 10 bases align to TRBD1. The CDR3 loop spans 13 amino acids. V dropped 4 bases and J dropped 5; count of bases not matched to a gene: 1. Per germline, CDR1 SEHNR and CDR2 FQNEAQ (reference sequence). This CDR3 reads CASSSDRGETQYF. As DNA, the CDR3 is TGTGCCAGCAGCTCGGACAGGGGGGAGACCCAGTACTTC.

The genes are TRBV2 and TRBJ1-4; TRBD1 aligns across 7 bases. The germline V gene encodes CDR1 SNHLY and CDR2 FYNNEI. With V trimmed by 4 bases and J by 5 bases, 7 bases remained unmatched. CDR3 length equals 15 residues. The CDR3 coding sequence is TGTGCCAGCAGTGGGACAGGTGGAGCAAATGAAAAACTGTTTTTT. Amino acids: CASSGTGGANEKLFF.

For this clone: Other DNA sequences in the same sample also yield this CDR3. The rearrangement uses TRBV28 and TRBJ2-3; D gene ambiguous. The CDR3 is 12 amino acids. Trimming removed 3 bases at V and 3 bases at J, with 4 bases between. Germline CDR1 MDHEN, CDR2 SYDVKM. This CDR3 is CASSLRTDTQYF. Written as DNA, the CDR3 is TGTGCCAGCAGTTTGAGGACAGATACGCAGTATTTT.

This chain joins TRBV18 and TRBJ2-2; D is perhaps TRBD2 (7 bases). Trimming pared 8 bases from V and 3 bases from J, leaving 19 bases between. CDR1 is KGHSH, CDR2 LQKENI, per germline. This CDR3 is built from 16 residues. CDR3 in amino acids: CASGPRGGTYTGELFF. The CDR3 coding sequence is TGTGCCAGCGGACCGCGCGGGGGCACGTACACCGGGGAGCTGTTTTTT.

The chain carries TRBV7-9 and TRBJ2-1; 10 nucleotides align to TRBD2. This CDR3 has 15 residues. Per germline, CDR1 SEHNR and CDR2 FQNEAQ (reference sequence). With V trimmed by 0 bases and J by 9 bases, 5 bases remained unmatched. The CDR3 loop is CASSLALAGVGEQFF. The CDR3 DNA follows: TGTGCCAGCAGCTTAGCTCTAGCGGGAGTGGGTGAGCAGTTCTTC.

This clone was recorded a few times. V gene TRBV7-3 combines with J gene TRBJ2-1; 7 positions match TRBD2. Germline V lookup: CDR1 SGHTA, CDR2 FQGTGA. The CDR3 consists of 16 residues. V lost 5 bases and J lost 4; bases outside the gene matches: 11. CDR3 region: CASSPTQGLHYNEQFF. The CDR3 nucleotides read TGTGCCAGCAGCCCCACCCAGGGACTACATTACAATGAGCAGTTCTTC.